This TCR beta chain was captured by sequencing in a study of beta chain features in type 1 diabetes. Study conclusions and caveats: Significant though moderate, a shortening of TCRB CDR3s appeared in all four CD4+ subsets of Type 1 diabetes patients.

The V gene lost 3 bases and the J gene lost 3 bases, with 15 bases spanning the gap. Germline values: CDR1 MGHDK, CDR2 SYGVNS. The CDR3 is made up of 15 amino acids. This clone was observed a few times. Antigen: not known. Isolation of CD4+ naive, central memory, regulatory and stem cell-like memory cells was achieved by sorting via CD45RO/CCR7/CD25/CD127/CD95/CD27. Sequenced material consisted of expressed TCRB transcripts (all of the isolated RNA was reverse transcribed). Here immunoSEQ multiplex PCR was the method, and the copy in TCRdb shows in-frame clones only, minus some. The data contain 600,000 or so clones, over 12% of them singletons.

The clonotype originates from a man aged 18-30 years with type 1 diabetes. Sequencing was carried out using naive CD4+ T cells from blood. The genes are TRBV25-1 and TRBJ2-7, with D perhaps TRBD1 (7 bases). The CDR3 nucleotides read TGTGCCAGCAGTGACCCAGGGGGGAGCCGCTACGAGCAGTACTTC. It yields the protein CASSDPGGSRYEQYF.